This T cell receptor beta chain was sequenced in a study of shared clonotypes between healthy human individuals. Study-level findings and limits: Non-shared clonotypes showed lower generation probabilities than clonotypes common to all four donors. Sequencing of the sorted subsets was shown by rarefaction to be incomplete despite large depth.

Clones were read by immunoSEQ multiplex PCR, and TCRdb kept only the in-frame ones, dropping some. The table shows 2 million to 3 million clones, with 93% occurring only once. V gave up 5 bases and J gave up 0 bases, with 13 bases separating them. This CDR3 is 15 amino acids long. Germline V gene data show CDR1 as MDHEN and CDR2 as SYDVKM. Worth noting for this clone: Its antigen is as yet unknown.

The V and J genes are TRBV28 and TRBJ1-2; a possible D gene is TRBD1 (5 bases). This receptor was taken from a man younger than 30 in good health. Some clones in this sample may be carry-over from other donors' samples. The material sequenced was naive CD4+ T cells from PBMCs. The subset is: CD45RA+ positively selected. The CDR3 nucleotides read TGTGCCAGCAGTCTACTCAGGGAAACTAACTATGGCTACACCTTC. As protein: CASSLLRETNYGYTF.